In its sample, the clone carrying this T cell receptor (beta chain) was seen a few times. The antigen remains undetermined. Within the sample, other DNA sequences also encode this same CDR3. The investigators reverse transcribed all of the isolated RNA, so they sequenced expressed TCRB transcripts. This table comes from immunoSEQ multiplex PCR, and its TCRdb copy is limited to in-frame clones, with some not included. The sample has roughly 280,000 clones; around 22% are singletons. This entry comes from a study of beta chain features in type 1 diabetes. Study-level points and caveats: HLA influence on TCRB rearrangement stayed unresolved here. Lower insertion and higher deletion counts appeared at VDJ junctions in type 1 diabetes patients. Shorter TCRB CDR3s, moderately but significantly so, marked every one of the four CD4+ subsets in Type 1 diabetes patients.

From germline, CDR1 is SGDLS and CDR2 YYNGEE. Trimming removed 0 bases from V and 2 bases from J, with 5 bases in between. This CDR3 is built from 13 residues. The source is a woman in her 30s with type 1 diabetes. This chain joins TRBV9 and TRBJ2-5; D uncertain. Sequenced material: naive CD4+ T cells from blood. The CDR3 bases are TGTGCCAGCAGCGTAGCTAGTCAAGAGACCCAGTACTTC. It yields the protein CASSVASQETQYF.